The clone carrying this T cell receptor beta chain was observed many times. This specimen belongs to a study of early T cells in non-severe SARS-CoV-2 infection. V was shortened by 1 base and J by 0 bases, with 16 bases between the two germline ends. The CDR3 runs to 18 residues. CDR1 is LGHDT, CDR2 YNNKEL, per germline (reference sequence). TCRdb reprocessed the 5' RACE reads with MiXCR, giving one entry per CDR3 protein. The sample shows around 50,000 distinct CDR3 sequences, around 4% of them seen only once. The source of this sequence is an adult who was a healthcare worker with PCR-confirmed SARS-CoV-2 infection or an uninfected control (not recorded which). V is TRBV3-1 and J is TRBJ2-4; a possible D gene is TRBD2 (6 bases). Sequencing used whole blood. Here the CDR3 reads CASSQGASGGLAKNIQYF. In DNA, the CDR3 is TGTGCCAGCAGCCAAGGGGCTAGTGGGGGACTAGCCAAAAACATTCAGTACTTC.